These T cell receptor beta chains were read from a single sample in a study of cytomegalovirus exposure and HLA in healthy donors. Repertoires were generated with immunoSEQ multiplex PCR, while TCRdb's copy carries only in-frame clones and drops some. The data show around 170,000 clones, 60% to 85% seen once. Source material: PBMCs. These receptors all stem from a woman in her fifties or sixties in good health and CMV-seropositive. The CDR3 runs from the conserved cysteine through the conserved F or W. The order of the fields is V gene, D gene, clone size, J gene, CDR3 DNA, CDR3 protein. D genes are given only for firm matches. Clone sizes are given selectively: once, few, many, or a class where the clone is expanded.

V gene: TRBV9; D gene: TRBD1; clone size: .; J gene: TRBJ1-1; CDR3 DNA: TGTGCCAGCAGCCTACAGGGGACCTCGAACACTGAAGCTTTCTTT; CDR3 protein: CASSLQGTSNTEAFF
V gene: TRBV2; D gene: TRBD1; clone size: .; J gene: TRBJ1-2; CDR3 DNA: TGTGCCAGCAGTCCGACAGGGGATGGCTACACCTTC; CDR3 protein: CASSPTGDGYTF
V gene: TRBV6-6; D gene: .; clone size: .; J gene: TRBJ1-2; CDR3 DNA: TGTGCCAGCAGTTACTCGGGGGGGCTGGCTGGCTACACCTTC; CDR3 protein: CASSYSGGLAGYTF
V gene: TRBV5-1; D gene: TRBD2; clone size: .; J gene: TRBJ2-1; CDR3 DNA: TGCGCCAGCAGTTTAGCGGGATCCGGCAATGAGCAGTTCTTC; CDR3 protein: CASSLAGSGNEQFF
V gene: TRBV29-1; D gene: TRBD1; clone size: .; J gene: TRBJ1-1; CDR3 DNA: TGCAGCGTTGTACAGGGGATGAACACTGAAGCTTTCTTT; CDR3 protein: CSVVQGMNTEAFF
V gene: TRBV19; D gene: .; clone size: .; J gene: TRBJ1-1; CDR3 DNA: TGTGCCAGTAGTATTCGGCAGGGTGGTGAAGCTTTCTTT; CDR3 protein: CASSIRQGGEAFF
V gene: TRBV30; D gene: .; clone size: .; J gene: TRBJ1-1; CDR3 DNA: TGTGCCTCCGAGCAAGTGAACACTGAAGCTTTCTTT; CDR3 protein: CASEQVNTEAFF
V gene: TRBV30; D gene: .; clone size: .; J gene: TRBJ1-1; CDR3 DNA: TGTGCCTGGAGTGTACCAACCTCACGCGGCACTGAAGCTTTCTTT; CDR3 protein: CAWSVPTSRGTEAFF
V gene: TRBV11-3; D gene: .; clone size: .; J gene: TRBJ2-7; CDR3 DNA: TGTGCCAGCAGCTTAGTCCAGCCACCCAGGGAGCAGTACTTC; CDR3 protein: CASSLVQPPREQYF
V gene: TRBV18; D gene: TRBD1; clone size: .; J gene: TRBJ2-7; CDR3 DNA: TGTGCCAGCTCACCAACAGGGGACGAGCAGTACTTC; CDR3 protein: CASSPTGDEQYF
V gene: TRBV11-2; D gene: TRBD1; clone size: .; J gene: TRBJ1-3; CDR3 DNA: TGTGCCAGCAGCTTAGGACAGGGGGGAAACACCATATATTTT; CDR3 protein: CASSLGQGGNTIYF
V gene: TRBV9; D gene: TRBD1; clone size: .; J gene: TRBJ1-6; CDR3 DNA: TGTGCCAGCAGCGCGGGGACAGGAAGGGCACCCCTCCACTTT; CDR3 protein: CASSAGTGRAPLHF
V gene: TRBV21-1; D gene: .; clone size: .; J gene: TRBJ1-4; CDR3 DNA: TGTGCCAGCATCCTCAAAGGAATGATCAGGGATGAAAAACTGTTTTTT; CDR3 protein: CASILKGMIRDEKLFF
V gene: TRBV2; D gene: TRBD1; clone size: .; J gene: TRBJ1-1; CDR3 DNA: TGTGCCAGCTTCCAGAATGGGCAAACCCCGGGACAGGGAGGAGCTTTCTTT; CDR3 protein: CASFQNGQTPGQGGAFF
V gene: TRBV5-1; D gene: .; clone size: .; J gene: TRBJ2-3; CDR3 DNA: TGCGCCAGCAGCTTGCGTCAGGTGAGCACAGATACGCAGTATTTT; CDR3 protein: CASSLRQVSTDTQYF
V gene: TRBV11-2; D gene: .; clone size: .; J gene: TRBJ1-6; CDR3 DNA: TGTGCCAGCAGCTTAGGTGGACAGTCAAATTCACCCCTCCACTTT; CDR3 protein: CASSLGGQSNSPLHF
V gene: TRBV5-1; D gene: TRBD1; clone size: .; J gene: TRBJ2-3; CDR3 DNA: TGCGCCAGCAGCTTAGACAGGGCAGATACGCAGTATTTT; CDR3 protein: CASSLDRADTQYF
V gene: TRBV28; D gene: .; clone size: .; J gene: TRBJ2-7; CDR3 DNA: TGTGCCAGCAGTTCGACTGGATGGTCCTACGAGCAGTACTTC; CDR3 protein: CASSSTGWSYEQYF
V gene: TRBV7-2; D gene: .; clone size: .; J gene: TRBJ1-5; CDR3 DNA: TGTGCCAGCAGCCCCAACAGGGCTGATAATCAGCCCCAGCATTTT; CDR3 protein: CASSPNRADNQPQHF
V gene: TRBV5-5; D gene: .; clone size: .; J gene: TRBJ2-1; CDR3 DNA: TGTGCCAGCAGCTTGGTGGCGGGGACCTACAATGAGCAGTTCTTC; CDR3 protein: CASSLVAGTYNEQFF
V gene: TRBV11-2; D gene: .; clone size: .; J gene: TRBJ2-7; CDR3 DNA: TGTGCCAGCAGCCAACTCAGGGGGGCTGGCCACGAGCAGTACTTC; CDR3 protein: CASSQLRGAGHEQYF
V gene: TRBV7-8; D gene: .; clone size: once; J gene: TRBJ1-2; CDR3 DNA: TGTGCCAGCAGCCCGGGAGCTAACTATGGCTACACCTTC; CDR3 protein: CASSPGANYGYTF
V gene: TRBV29-1; D gene: .; clone size: .; J gene: TRBJ2-3; CDR3 DNA: TGCAGCGTTGAAACACGCACAGATACGCAGTATTTT; CDR3 protein: CSVETRTDTQYF
V gene: TRBV11-3; D gene: TRBD1; clone size: .; J gene: TRBJ1-1; CDR3 DNA: TGTGCCAGCAGCAAGGGACAGATGAACACTGAAGCTTTCTTT; CDR3 protein: CASSKGQMNTEAFF
V gene: TRBV2; D gene: .; clone size: .; J gene: TRBJ1-2; CDR3 DNA: TGTGCCAGCAGCCAAGATCTGGTGTTTACGACGGGAGGGTATGGCTACACCTTC; CDR3 protein: CASSQDLVFTTGGYGYTF
V gene: TRBV18; D gene: .; clone size: .; J gene: TRBJ1-1; CDR3 DNA: TGTGCCAGCTCACCACGGACAGAGGCGACTGAAGCTTTCTTT; CDR3 protein: CASSPRTEATEAFF
V gene: TRBV5-1; D gene: .; clone size: once; J gene: TRBJ2-7; CDR3 DNA: TGCGCCAGCAGCTTGGGGACAGGCGGGAACGAGCAGTACTTC; CDR3 protein: CASSLGTGGNEQYF
V gene: TRBV19; D gene: TRBD1; clone size: .; J gene: TRBJ1-1; CDR3 DNA: TGTGCCAGTAGTATGGCCTACAGGGGCGGAAGAGTGGGGACTGAAGCTTTCTTT; CDR3 protein: CASSMAYRGGRVGTEAFF
V gene: TRBV30; D gene: .; clone size: .; J gene: TRBJ1-1; CDR3 DNA: TGTGCCTGGAGTCCCCCGGGAAGTTGGGACACTGAAGCTTTCTTT; CDR3 protein: CAWSPPGSWDTEAFF
V gene: TRBV11-3; D gene: .; clone size: .; J gene: TRBJ2-2; CDR3 DNA: TGTGCCAGCACTCCGGGGGAGGACACCGGGGAGCTGTTTTTT; CDR3 protein: CASTPGEDTGELFF
V gene: TRBV11-3; D gene: TRBD1; clone size: .; J gene: TRBJ1-4; CDR3 DNA: TGTGCCAGCAGCACCGGGACAGGCGTTGGAAAACTGTTTTTT; CDR3 protein: CASSTGTGVGKLFF
V gene: TRBV28; D gene: .; clone size: .; J gene: TRBJ1-2; CDR3 DNA: TGTGCCAGCAGTTTATCTCCCCATGGCTACACCTTC; CDR3 protein: CASSLSPHGYTF
V gene: TRBV6-6; D gene: .; clone size: .; J gene: TRBJ2-3; CDR3 DNA: TGTGCCAGCAGATTCCGGACTTCCACAGATACGCAGTATTTT; CDR3 protein: CASRFRTSTDTQYF
V gene: TRBV30; D gene: .; clone size: few; J gene: TRBJ1-5; CDR3 DNA: TGTGCCTGGAGTGGGCTAGGAGGAGATCAGCCCCAGCATTTT; CDR3 protein: CAWSGLGGDQPQHF
V gene: TRBV18; D gene: .; clone size: few; J gene: TRBJ2-1; CDR3 DNA: TGTGCCAGCTCACCAGAGGGGGTCAGGAGAAATGAGCAGTTCTTC; CDR3 protein: CASSPEGVRRNEQFF
V gene: TRBV4-3; D gene: .; clone size: .; J gene: TRBJ2-3; CDR3 DNA: TGCGCCAGCAGCCAAGATCAAACAGATAAATCTAGCACAGATACGCAGTATTTT; CDR3 protein: CASSQDQTDKSSTDTQYF
V gene: TRBV13; D gene: TRBD2; clone size: few; J gene: TRBJ2-1; CDR3 DNA: TGTGCCAGCAGCTGGAAGCGGGAGGGCCCCTACAATGAGCAGTTCTTC; CDR3 protein: CASSWKREGPYNEQFF
V gene: TRBV5-1; D gene: .; clone size: .; J gene: TRBJ2-1; CDR3 DNA: TGCGCCAGCAGCCTAACCCAGGTCGGCAATGAGCAGTTCTTC; CDR3 protein: CASSLTQVGNEQFF
V gene: TRBV21-1; D gene: .; clone size: .; J gene: TRBJ2-7; CDR3 DNA: TGTGCCAGCAGCAAAGGACAGGGGGACTGCGAGCAGTACTTC; CDR3 protein: CASSKGQGDCEQYF
V gene: TRBV2; D gene: .; clone size: .; J gene: TRBJ2-7; CDR3 DNA: TGTGCCAGCAGCGCCGCGCGTACGGGAGAGCAGTACTTC; CDR3 protein: CASSAARTGEQYF
V gene: TRBV30; D gene: TRBD1; clone size: .; J gene: TRBJ1-2; CDR3 DNA: TGTGCCTGGAGTTCCCCTGGACAGGGGGGCTATGGCTACACCTTC; CDR3 protein: CAWSSPGQGGYGYTF
V gene: TRBV21-1; D gene: .; clone size: .; J gene: TRBJ2-7; CDR3 DNA: TGTGCCAGCAGCAATAGGGAGCATCACAGCGAGCAGTACTTC; CDR3 protein: CASSNREHHSEQYF
V gene: TRBV7-2; D gene: TRBD2; clone size: once; J gene: TRBJ2-1; CDR3 DNA: TGTGCCAGCAGCCCGAGCGGGGGTGAGCAGTTCTTC; CDR3 protein: CASSPSGGEQFF
V gene: TRBV19; D gene: .; clone size: .; J gene: TRBJ1-1; CDR3 DNA: TGTGCCAGTAGTCCCAGTCCCATGAACACTGAAGCTTTCTTT; CDR3 protein: CASSPSPMNTEAFF
V gene: TRBV29-1; D gene: TRBD2; clone size: .; J gene: TRBJ2-1; CDR3 DNA: TGCAGCGCAACTGGGGGGCTAGCGGGCTACAATGAGCAGTTCTTC; CDR3 protein: CSATGGLAGYNEQFF
V gene: TRBV7-9; D gene: .; clone size: .; J gene: TRBJ1-6; CDR3 DNA: TGTGCCAGCAGCCGAGAACCCAATTCACCCCTCCACTTT; CDR3 protein: CASSREPNSPLHF
V gene: TRBV28; D gene: TRBD1; clone size: .; J gene: TRBJ1-3; CDR3 DNA: TGTGCCAGCAGTCGGGACAGGGCGAGCTCTGGAAACACCATATATTTT; CDR3 protein: CASSRDRASSGNTIYF